This T cell receptor beta chain was recorded in a study of blood T cell repertoires in COVID-19. Study-level information: Some COVID-19 samples were acute and others convalescent; all came from the United States, Italy and Spain. PBMCs, B-cell-depleted T cells, or T cells provided the cDNA or gDNA that made up the material.

The authors' processing: Scientists estimated how many nucleated cells there were by amplifying reference gene primers. TCRdb keeps only in-frame clones here, not all; method: immunoSEQ multiplex PCR. V and J calls plus clone size are reproduced from that table; the DNA served to infer D and trimming. The sample comprises roughly 180,000 clones, about 76% of which are singletons, and 8.5% to 10% rests with the top ten. V lost 1 base to trimming and J lost 10 bases, with 10 bases between them. The CDR3 length is 11 residues. The germline V gene encodes CDR1 DFQATT and CDR2 SNEGSKA (reference sequence).

Input material: peripheral blood. The chain uses TRBV20-1 and TRBJ1-1, with D tentatively TRBD1 (5 bases). This TCR was recovered from a woman between 45 and 60 years old with active or convalescent COVID-19. CDR3 DNA sequence: TGCAGTGCTAGAGTAAACCAGGGAGCTTTCTTT. It encodes CSARVNQGAFF.